The present TCR beta chain was sequenced within a study of cytomegalovirus exposure and HLA in healthy donors (dated by TCRdb to the late 2010s). In the study overall: According to an earlier analysis of a few hundred of the donors, roughly 180 million T cells yielded over 100 million unique TCR beta sequences and 276 Gb of sequence data. An early release covering 500 to 750 HLA-typed donors comprised about 320 gigabases of sequencing data and around 85 million unique TCR sequences. Of the roughly 390 genotyped donors, 70% to 90% were placed in the genetic ancestry cluster associated with self-reported Caucasian donors. The aim of the study was to test whether cataloging public T cell receptors could identify signatures of past pathogen exposure. The study profiled the T cell repertoires of 666 subjects by immunosequencing and related them to cytomegalovirus serostatus. A separate validation cohort of about 110 different subjects was used in addition to the roughly 700-subject first cohort. To predict cytomegalovirus infection status, the study combined high-throughput TCR immunosequencing, statistical association of individual TCRs with disease status, and machine learning. A later analysis re-analyzed previously published TCR beta repertoires from roughly 630 donors and added high-resolution HLA genotyping to study TCR occurrence patterns. Rather than drawing on any new phenotypic data, the later analysis identified candidate immune exposures from TCR beta sequences and the way those sequences occurred across donors. To decide whether each TCR beta V gene segment behaved as functional or pseudogenic, an earlier analysis of some 600 of the donors relied on high-throughput TCR beta sequencing. Alongside the repertoire data, information on donor age, sex, ethnicity and CMV serostatus was compiled. A later genetic analysis used genome-wide SNP genotypes for 398 of the 666 donors, treating that subset as a discovery cohort. All discovery cohort repertoires had been generated on a single sequencing platform. Both class I and class II loci were covered by HLA typing, at four-digit resolution. Typing coverage varied by locus: roughly 620-630 donors for A, B, C, DRB1 and DQB1; approximately 500 for DQA1; 600 to 610 for DPA1; approximately 470 for DPB1. Roughly 5 DR-DQ haplotypes were handled as single units for association and clustering, since linkage in the cohort was strong. Among some 410 genotyped donors of the cohort, an average of about 240,000 unique TCR beta nucleotide sequences were sequenced per donor, roughly 20% of them non-productive. On the study overall, not on this receptor specifically: CMV serostatus was the only immune exposure information available for the cohort. In a later genetic analysis, a missense DCLRE1C variant was associated with V-gene and J-gene trimming of TCR beta chains, and the association was replicated in an independent cohort. The classifier was reported to diagnose cytomegalovirus status with high specificity and sensitivity in both the original cohort and the validation cohort. In a later analysis, HLA-associated TCR beta chains were found to be more clonally expanded and to have lower generation probabilities than equally common non-associated chains. It was suggested by the authors that the approach could potentially be generalized to other disease states and immunological phenotypes. A further reported finding was that TCR beta sequences accurately predicted the HLA-A and HLA-B alleles for most subjects in the first cohort. Presence/absence analyses assumed roughly uniform sequencing depth across donors, an assumption that may not hold. A cluster of highly shared sequence variants was judged likely to be a technical artifact of the sequencing pipeline. Linkage disequilibrium might explain the correlated functional status among segregating V segments, but an unknown experimental factor could not be excluded. In a later analysis, several top co-occurrence clusters were reported to appear linked to parvovirus B19, influenza, CMV and Epstein-Barr virus. Most CMV-associated TCR beta chains appeared to be HLA-restricted in a later analysis, and the HLA associations seemed to be driven largely by CMV exposure. At a false discovery rate of 0.05, a later analysis linked around 17,000 TCR beta sequences to specific HLA alleles. Some IMGT-functional V segments, including TRBV6-2 and TRBV6-3, could not be distinguished by the 87-base-pair reads and were therefore excluded. Because counts were too low, seventeen rarely observed V segments, including chromosome 9 orphons, were excluded from the earlier analysis of a few hundred of the donors. In an earlier analysis of about 600 of the donors, most TCR beta V segments appeared in productive rearrangements about 87% or about 30% of the time, broadly matching IMGT annotations. Because HLA typing was unavailable for some donors at each locus, only the typed subset was used in association tests. This cohort had only TCR beta chains sequenced, and the lack of alpha or paired-chain data limited which features could be detected. A few of the identified cytomegalovirus-associated TCR beta chains were confirmed in vitro to be specific for cytomegalovirus antigens. A later analysis found that TCR association rates varied across HLA loci, with DRB1 alleles showing the most associated TCRs and HLA-C alleles the fewest. The study listed 150 to 200 TCR beta chains as associated with cytomegalovirus. While some public TCRs were present in many individuals, most TCR sequences turned up only very rarely across donors. Compared with the approximately 710-donor mean, donors in an Asian-associated ancestry cluster had fewer N-insertions in productive TCRs, according to a later genetic analysis. When HLA alleles, especially DR and DQ, strongly co-occurred, TCR associations were difficult to assign to individual alleles.

The cohort consisted of fewer than 700 healthy bone marrow donors. At the time of sampling, every cohort member was nominally healthy, though immune exposures that went unrecorded were likely present. The donor tested CMV seronegative and was one of the 352 seronegative cohort members. Each donor provided a peripheral blood sample, and peripheral blood mononuclear cells were used for TCR beta sequencing. Genomic DNA extraction from the blood cell samples was performed with the Qiagen DNeasy Blood Extraction Kit. Details on this clone: No antigen is known for it. No base quality information exists; no much larger clone differs at one position.

The library came from the immunoSEQ multiplex PCR assay. For the multiplex PCR, a mixture combining 60 forward primers for TCR Vbeta segments and 13 reverse primers for TCR Jbeta segments was used. Amplification of the CDR3 region of rearranged TCR beta genes was performed with a multiplex PCR assay on genomic DNA. The Illumina HiSeq System was used to sequence the amplified TCR beta libraries as 87-base-pair reads. The authors' pipeline ran thus. A later analysis tallied 70 million to 100 million unique TCR beta chains across the 610 or so repertoires, and about 10 million of those chains were shared by two or more donors. A nearest-neighbor algorithm error-corrected the raw reads and collapsed the reads into unique sequences, merging closely related sequences to remove PCR and sequencing errors. V, D and J gene segments were assigned by aligning CDR3 sequences to IMGT reference sequences. For a sequence to be retained, at least a six-nucleotide match to both a V gene segment and a J gene segment was required. A rearrangement counted as productive if the CDR3 had no stop codons and remained in frame with V and J, and every other rearrangement counted as non-productive. CDR3 was defined according to IMGT convention as the region running from the second conserved V-encoded cysteine to the conserved J-encoded phenylalanine. In an earlier analysis of some 550 of the donors, sequences lacking an unambiguous match to a single V gene segment were excluded. In an earlier analysis of several hundred of the donors, V segments were called functional above 56.7% productive rearrangements and were called segregating when the between-donor standard deviation exceeded 5%. A statistical classification framework was built for diagnosing cytomegalovirus status from the catalog of TCR beta chain sequences. In a later analysis, TCR nucleotide sequences were compared against IMGT/GENE-DB human TR gene sequences so that V and J genes could be assigned. In a later analysis, CDR3 sequences and most-parsimonious VDJ recombination scenarios were assigned using the TCRdist pipeline. In a later analysis, every TCR beta chain was defined by the combination of its CDR3 amino acid sequence and its V-gene family, and reads without a unique V-gene family were dropped. To address suspected cross-contamination and a sequencing artifact, a later analysis removed around 600 highly shared, low-generation-probability nucleotide sequences. In a later analysis, a clonal expansion index was calculated for each public chain from normalized within-repertoire ranks of inferred template counts. Generation probabilities in a later analysis came from a VDJ recombination model fitted to out-of-frame rearrangements, and those results were checked against IGoR. In a later analysis, TCR-TCR, TCR-HLA and TCR-CMV co-occurrence was scored with hypergeometric tests, and a repertoire-size bias correction was applied to TCR pairs. In a later analysis, false discovery rates were estimated by permuting HLA or CMV assignments 20 times. A later analysis grouped co-occurring TCRs with DBSCAN, adding TCRdist sequence similarity when clustering within HLA-allele-positive subsets. Repertoires with fewer than 30,000 or more than 120,000 public chains were left out of co-occurrence clustering, as were about five repertoires with anomalous nucleotide sharing. The clones in this table, taken by TCRdb from immuneACCESS, are in-frame only. Not every clone is retained; where verified, under half of the shortfall comes from an unresolved V gene, and the cause of the rest is unknown. V and J calls and clone size follow that table, whereas D and trimming were derived from the DNA. For this sample the table gives over 120,000 clones, of which about three quarters were detected only once. The ten largest clones represent 3.9% of the sample.

CDR1 is given as SGDLS and CDR2 as YYNGEE, both from the germline V gene. The CDR3 measures 14 amino acids from cysteine to phenylalanine. The DNA shown is the 42-base CDR3, in frame from base 1. Trimming takes 4 bases off V and 5 bases off J; junction bases not matched to a gene: 7. The clonotype originates from a male donor in good health and CMV-seronegative. The rearranged segments are TRBV9 and TRBJ2-3; 7 bases in the junction line up with TRBD1. The source material was PBMCs. CDR3 protein: CASSFTGAGDTQYF. The DNA sequence follows: TGTGCCAGCAGCTTTACAGGGGCGGGAGATACGCAGTATTTT.